This T cell receptor (beta chain) stems from a study of blood T cell repertoires in COVID-19 (dated by TCRdb to 2020 to 2021). Regarding the complete study: The collaborator samples originated in the United States, Italy and Spain and spanned the acute and convalescent phases of COVID-19. The material from the prospective study consisted of cDNA or gDNA derived from T cells, B-cell-depleted T cells, or PBMCs. The dataset comprised deeply sampled blood TCRbeta repertoires from subjects exposed to, actively infected with, or recovered from COVID-19. The repertoires were made available in a free public database intended to serve as a resource for research on the immune response to SARS-CoV-2. The samples were drawn from the first 160 participants of the ongoing ImmuneRACE study and from 1,254 subjects provided by 6 global collaborators. The sample metadata nearly always contained a de-identified subject ID, COVID-19 status, age in years and sex. Where available, HLA class I and class II types were obtained from metadata supplied by the sample provider rather than from assay-based typing. What the research found in general, with its limitations: Clinical and demographic metadata were provided uncurated, with the amount varying by source and participant.

Collaborating institutions collected whole blood in K2EDTA tubes following their own protocols. For TCRbeta analysis, collaborators shipped samples as frozen whole blood, isolated PBMCs, or DNA extracted from either of those sample types. TCRbeta CDR3 regions were amplified from genomic DNA using the immunoSEQ Assay, a bias-controlled multiplex PCR. As for how the authors treated the data: Within the assay, amplification of reference gene primers was used to estimate how many nucleated cells each sample contained. To quantify the absolute abundance of each unique TCRbeta CDR3 rearrangement, sequence reads were collapsed and filtered. For each sample, productive Simpson clonality was calculated as the square root of Simpson's diversity index across productive rearrangements. TCRdb's version of the immuneACCESS table is confined to in-frame rearrangements and falls short of the full clone set. An unresolved V gene accounts for under half of the shortfall where checked; the remainder is of unknown origin. V, J and clone size are those of that table, while D and trimming were read from the DNA. A total of nearly 350,000 clones appear in this sample, around 83% of them only once. The ten largest clones represent 2.5% to 3% of the sample.

As to this clone: This clone's antigen is unknown. Per-base qualities were not stored, and no clone one base away is much larger.

From the cysteine through the phenylalanine, the CDR3 covers 14 amino acids. Only the CDR3 DNA is retained, 42 bases long and in frame from the first base. According to the germline V gene, CDR1 reads MNHEY and CDR2 reads SVGAGI. Trimming leaves V shorter by 5 bases and J shorter by 10 bases, with the junction holding 9 bases beyond the gene matches. This receptor was obtained from a man aged 25-45 years with active or convalescent COVID-19. Input material: peripheral blood. The V and J genes are TRBV6-5 and TRBJ1-2; 11 of the junction bases match TRBD1. Here is the DNA: TGTGCCAGCAGTCCTCCCGTGGGACAGGGGGTCTACACCTTC. Its protein reads: CASSPPVGQGVYTF.